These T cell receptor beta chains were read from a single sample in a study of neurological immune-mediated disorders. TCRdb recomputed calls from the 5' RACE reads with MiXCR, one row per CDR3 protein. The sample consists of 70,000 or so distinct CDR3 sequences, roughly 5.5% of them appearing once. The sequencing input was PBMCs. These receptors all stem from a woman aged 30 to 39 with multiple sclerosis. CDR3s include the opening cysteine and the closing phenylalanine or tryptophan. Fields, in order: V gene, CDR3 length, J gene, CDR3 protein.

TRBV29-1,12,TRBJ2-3,CSVGQVGDTQYF
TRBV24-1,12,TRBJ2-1,CATGIGDLVQFF
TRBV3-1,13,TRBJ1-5,CASSPTGGQPQHF
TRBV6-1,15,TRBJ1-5,CASSWGAFGNQPQHF
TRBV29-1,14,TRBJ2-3,CSAYSGTSTDTQYF
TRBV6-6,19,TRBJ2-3,CASSSRLAGETSSTDTQYF
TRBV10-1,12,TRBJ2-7,CASGDSSYEQYF
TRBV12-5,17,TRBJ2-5,CASGRNPGTGREETQYF
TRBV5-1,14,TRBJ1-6,CASSISFLNSPLNF
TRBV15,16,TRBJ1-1,CATSRESGQGLFEAFF
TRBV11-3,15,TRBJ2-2,CASSRDRSFFGELFF
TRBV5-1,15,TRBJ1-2,CASSLRTDRNYGYTF
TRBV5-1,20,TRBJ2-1,CASSFRGRLAGAGSYNEQFF
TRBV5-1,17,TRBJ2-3,CASSLGAGGPLADTQYF
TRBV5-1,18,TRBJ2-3,CASSLALTGRVGTDTQYF
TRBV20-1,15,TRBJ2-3,CSAREQRGRTDTQYF
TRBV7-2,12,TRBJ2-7,CASSLVAGRVSF
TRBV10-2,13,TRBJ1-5,CASSEQGSQPQHF
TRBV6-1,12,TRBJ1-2,CASSGGPGLYTF
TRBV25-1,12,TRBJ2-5,CASSEQQETQYF
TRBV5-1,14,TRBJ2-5,CASSFAVRGETQYF
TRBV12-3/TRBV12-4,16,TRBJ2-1,CASSFQGRGKRGEQFF
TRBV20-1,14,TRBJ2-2,CSARRRAGAGELFF
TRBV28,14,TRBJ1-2,CASSSGKVRGGYTF
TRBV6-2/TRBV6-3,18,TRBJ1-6,CASSPSPDRGSIRSPLHF
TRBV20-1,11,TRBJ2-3,CSAMTTDTQYF
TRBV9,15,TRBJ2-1,CASSPRSGGAGEQFF
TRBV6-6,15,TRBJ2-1,CVSRSQQGFDNEQFF
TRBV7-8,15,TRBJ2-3,CASSLGQGSTDTQYF
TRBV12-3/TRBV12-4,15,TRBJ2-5,CASSSGLAVQETQYF
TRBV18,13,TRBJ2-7,CASSPPGPYEQYF
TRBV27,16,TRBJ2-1,CASSLSPFGSYNEQFF
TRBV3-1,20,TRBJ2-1,CASSQEVFNPGLAGDNEQFF
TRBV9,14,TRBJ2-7,CASSVAPGRYEQYF
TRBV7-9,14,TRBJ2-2,CASPRRITTGELFF
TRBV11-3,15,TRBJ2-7,CASSLGTGVDYEQYF
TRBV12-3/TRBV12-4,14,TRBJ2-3,CASSSTRQLDTQYF
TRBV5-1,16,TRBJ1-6,CASSLDRTENNSPLHF
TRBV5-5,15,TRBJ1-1,CASNLRGQGNTEAFF
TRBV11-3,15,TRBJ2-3,CASTPRGRATDTQYF
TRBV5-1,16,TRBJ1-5,CASSLRPGISNQPQNF
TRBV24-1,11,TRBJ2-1,CATSVRAEQFF
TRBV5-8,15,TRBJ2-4,CASSLNVGRVNIQYF
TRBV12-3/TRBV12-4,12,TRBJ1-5,CASSLDNQPQHF
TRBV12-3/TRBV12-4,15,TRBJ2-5,CASSSSTGRSETQYF
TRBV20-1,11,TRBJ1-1,CSTGTNTEAFF
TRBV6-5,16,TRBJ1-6,CASSDSVEAYNSPLHF
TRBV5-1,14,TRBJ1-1,CASSLEGMNTEAFF
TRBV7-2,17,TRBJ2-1,CASSSRVGQGRYYEQFF